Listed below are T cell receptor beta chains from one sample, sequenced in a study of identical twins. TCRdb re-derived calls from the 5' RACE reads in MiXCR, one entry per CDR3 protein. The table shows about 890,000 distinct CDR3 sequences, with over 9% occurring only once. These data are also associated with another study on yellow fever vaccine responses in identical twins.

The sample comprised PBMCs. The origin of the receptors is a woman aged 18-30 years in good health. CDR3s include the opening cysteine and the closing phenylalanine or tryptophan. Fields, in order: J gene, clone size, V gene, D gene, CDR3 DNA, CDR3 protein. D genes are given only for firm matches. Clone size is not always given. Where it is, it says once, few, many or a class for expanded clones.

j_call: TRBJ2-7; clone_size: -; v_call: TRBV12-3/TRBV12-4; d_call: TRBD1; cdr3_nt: TGTGCCAGCAGTCCCTCAATACGGACAGGGGACGAGCAGTACTTC; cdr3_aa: CASSPSIRTGDEQYF
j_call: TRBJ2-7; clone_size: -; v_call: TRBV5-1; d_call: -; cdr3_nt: TGCGCCAGCAGCCAAGATGACAGGTACGGGCAGTACTTC; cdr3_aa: CASSQDDRYGQYF
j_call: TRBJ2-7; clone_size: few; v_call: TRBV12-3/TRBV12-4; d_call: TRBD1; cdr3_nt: TGTGCCAGCAGTTTACGGGACAGAACCTACGAGCAGTACTTC; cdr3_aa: CASSLRDRTYEQYF
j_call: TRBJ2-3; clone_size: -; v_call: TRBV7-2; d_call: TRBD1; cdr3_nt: TGTGCCAGCAGCTCCCCTTTGACAGGGGGCACTACAGATACGCAGTATTTT; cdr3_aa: CASSSPLTGGTTDTQYF
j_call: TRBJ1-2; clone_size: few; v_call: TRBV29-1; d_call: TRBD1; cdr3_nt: TGCAGCGTTGACTCGGGACAGGGGGCAGGCTATGGCTACACCTTC; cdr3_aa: CSVDSGQGAGYGYTF
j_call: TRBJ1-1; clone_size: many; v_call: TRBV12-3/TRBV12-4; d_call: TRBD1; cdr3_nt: TGTGCCAGCAGTTTAGAGACAGGGGTGAACAGTGAAGCTTTCTTT; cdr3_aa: CASSLETGVNSEAFF
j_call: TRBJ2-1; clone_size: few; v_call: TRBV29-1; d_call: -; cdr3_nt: TGCAGCGCTGAACATGCACCTAACAATGAGCAGTTCTTC; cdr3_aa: CSAEHAPNNEQFF
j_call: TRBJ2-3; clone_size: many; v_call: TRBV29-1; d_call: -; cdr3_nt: TGCAGCGCTCTGCCAGCGGGTCACACAGATACGCAGTATTTT; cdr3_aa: CSALPAGHTDTQYF
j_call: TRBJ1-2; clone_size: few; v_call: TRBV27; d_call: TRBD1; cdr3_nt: TGTGCCAGCAGCTTTAACAGGGGGCAGGGCTACACCTTC; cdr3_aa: CASSFNRGQGYTF
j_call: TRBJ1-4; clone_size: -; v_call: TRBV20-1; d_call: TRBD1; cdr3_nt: TGCAGTGCTACGACAGGGATTAATGAAAAACTGTTTTTT; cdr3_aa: CSATTGINEKLFF
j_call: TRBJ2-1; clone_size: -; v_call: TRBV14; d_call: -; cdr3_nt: TGTGCCAGCAGCCAAGATGAATATCTGGCAGGGCAGTTCTTC; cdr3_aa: CASSQDEYLAGQFF
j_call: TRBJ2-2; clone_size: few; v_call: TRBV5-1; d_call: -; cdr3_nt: TGCGCCAGCAGCCCCGAGGCGGCCTTTTTCACCGGGGAGCTGTTTTTT; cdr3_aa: CASSPEAAFFTGELFF
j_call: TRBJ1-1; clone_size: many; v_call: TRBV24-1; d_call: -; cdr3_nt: TGTGCCACCAGTGATTCTGGCAGGAAAGCTTTCTTT; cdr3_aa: CATSDSGRKAFF
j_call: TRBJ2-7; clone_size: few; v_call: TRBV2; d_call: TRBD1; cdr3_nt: TGTGCCAGCAGTGAGAGGACAGGGACCCACGAGCAGTACTTC; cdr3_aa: CASSERTGTHEQYF
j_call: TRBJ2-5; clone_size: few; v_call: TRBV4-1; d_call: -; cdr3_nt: TGCGCCAGCAGCCAAGATAGGGCGGCCCAAGAGACCCAGCACTTC; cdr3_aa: CASSQDRAAQETQHF
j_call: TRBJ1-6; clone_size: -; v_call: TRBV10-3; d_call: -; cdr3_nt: TGTGCCATCAGTGAGGTAGGGGAGAATTCACCCCTCCACTTT; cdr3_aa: CAISEVGENSPLHF
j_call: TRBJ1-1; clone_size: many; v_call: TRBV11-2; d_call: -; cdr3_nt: TGTGCCAGCAGCTTAGCTGGCAGCTTGAACACTGAAGCTTTCTTT; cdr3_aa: CASSLAGSLNTEAFF
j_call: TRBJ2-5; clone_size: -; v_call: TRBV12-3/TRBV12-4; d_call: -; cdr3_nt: TGTGCCAGCAGTTTTTTAAGTGAGACCCAGTACTTC; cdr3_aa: CASSFLSETQYF
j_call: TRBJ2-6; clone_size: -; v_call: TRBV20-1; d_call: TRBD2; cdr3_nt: TGCAGTGCCAGCTCCGGACTAGCAACTGGGGCCAACGTCCTGACTTTC; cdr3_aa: CSASSGLATGANVLTF
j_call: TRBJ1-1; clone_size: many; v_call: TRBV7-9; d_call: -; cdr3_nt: TGTGCCAGCAGCTTATCAGATAACACTGAAGCTTTCTTT; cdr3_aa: CASSLSDNTEAFF
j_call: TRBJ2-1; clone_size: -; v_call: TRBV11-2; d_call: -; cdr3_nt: TGTGCCAGCAGCTCTGACACGACATACAATGAGCAGTTCTTC; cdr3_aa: CASSSDTTYNEQFF
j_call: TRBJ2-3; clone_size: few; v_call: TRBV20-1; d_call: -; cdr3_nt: TGCAGTGCTAGAGCGGAGTCTAGCACAGATACGCAGTATTTT; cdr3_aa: CSARAESSTDTQYF
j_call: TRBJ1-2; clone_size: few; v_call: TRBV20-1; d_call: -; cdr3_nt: TGCAGGCCCGGCCCCGCACCGCGTGGCTACACCTTC; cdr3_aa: CRPGPAPRGYTF
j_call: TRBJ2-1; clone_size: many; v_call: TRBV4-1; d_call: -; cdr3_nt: TGCGCCAGCAGCCAAGGGGGGGCCAGGGATGAGCAGTTCTTC; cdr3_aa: CASSQGGARDEQFF
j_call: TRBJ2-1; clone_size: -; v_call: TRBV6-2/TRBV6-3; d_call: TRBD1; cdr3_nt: TGTGCCAGCACCCCGTGGGGGACAGGGCCTTACAATGAGCAGTTCTTC; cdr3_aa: CASTPWGTGPYNEQFF
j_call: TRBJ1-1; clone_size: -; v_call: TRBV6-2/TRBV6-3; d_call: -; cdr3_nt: TGTGCCAGCAGTTACTCTGGACAGCAGAACACTGAAGCTTTCTTT; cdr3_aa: CASSYSGQQNTEAFF
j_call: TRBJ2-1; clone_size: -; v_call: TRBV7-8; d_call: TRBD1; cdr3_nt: TGTGCCAGCAGCAACCTCTTTGGGACAGGGCCCAATGAGCAGTTCTTC; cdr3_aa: CASSNLFGTGPNEQFF
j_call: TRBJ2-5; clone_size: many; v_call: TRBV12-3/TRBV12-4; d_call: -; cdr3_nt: TGTGCCAGCAGTTTAAGGCAGGGTAAAGAGACCCAGTACTTC; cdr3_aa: CASSLRQGKETQYF
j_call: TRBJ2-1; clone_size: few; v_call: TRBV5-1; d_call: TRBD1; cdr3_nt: TGCGCCAGCAGCTTCCACCGGGACAGGGTTTCCTCGGGACTCCCCAGACATTACAATGAGCAGTTCTTC; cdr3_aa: CASSFHRDRVSSGLPRHYNEQFF
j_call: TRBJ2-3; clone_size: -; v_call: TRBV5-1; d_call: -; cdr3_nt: TGCGCCAGCAGCCCCGGAGTCGTAAGAACAGATACGCAGTATTTT; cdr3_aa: CASSPGVVRTDTQYF
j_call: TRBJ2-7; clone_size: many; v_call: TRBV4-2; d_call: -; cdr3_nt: TGTGCCAGCAGCGCCTTTCCCTACGAGCAGTACTTC; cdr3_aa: CASSAFPYEQYF
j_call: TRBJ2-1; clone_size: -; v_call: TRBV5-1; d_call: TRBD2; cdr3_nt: TGCGCCAGCAGCATCACGGGACTAGCGGGGAACAATGAGCAGTTCTTC; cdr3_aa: CASSITGLAGNNEQFF
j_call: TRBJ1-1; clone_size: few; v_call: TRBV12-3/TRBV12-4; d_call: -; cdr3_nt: TGTGCCACCGCCTTGAGGGAGGCCACTGAAGCTTTCTTT; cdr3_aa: CATALREATEAFF
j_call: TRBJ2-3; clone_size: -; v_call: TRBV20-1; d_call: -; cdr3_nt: TGCAGTGTTAGCCCGATAGTCCAGGCCGTCGCAGATACGCAGTATTTT; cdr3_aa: CSVSPIVQAVADTQYF
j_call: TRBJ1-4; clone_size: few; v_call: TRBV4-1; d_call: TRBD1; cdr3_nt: TGCGCCAGCAGCCAAGAAACCGGGACAGGGAGTGAAAAACTGTTTTTT; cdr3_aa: CASSQETGTGSEKLFF
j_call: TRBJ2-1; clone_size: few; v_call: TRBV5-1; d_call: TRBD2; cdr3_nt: TGCGCCAGCAGCCGACGACTAGCGGAGAATGAGCAGTTCTTC; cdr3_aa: CASSRRLAENEQFF
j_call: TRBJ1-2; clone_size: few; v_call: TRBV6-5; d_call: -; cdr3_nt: TGTGCCAGCAGTTACGAGGCTTCCCACCGAGACTATGGCTACACCTTC; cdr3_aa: CASSYEASHRDYGYTF
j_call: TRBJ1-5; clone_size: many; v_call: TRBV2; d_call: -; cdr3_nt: TGTGCCAGCAGTGAATCGAAGGGTTATCAGCCCCAGCATTTT; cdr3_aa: CASSESKGYQPQHF
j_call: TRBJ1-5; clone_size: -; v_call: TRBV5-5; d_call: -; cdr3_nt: TGTGCCAGCAGCTTGGACCGGACTAGCAATCAGCCCCAGCATTTT; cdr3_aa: CASSLDRTSNQPQHF
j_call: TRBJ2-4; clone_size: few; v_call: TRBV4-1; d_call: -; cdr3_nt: TGCGCCAGCAGCCAAGTGTATCTAGCCAAAAACATTCAGTACTTC; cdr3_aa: CASSQVYLAKNIQYF
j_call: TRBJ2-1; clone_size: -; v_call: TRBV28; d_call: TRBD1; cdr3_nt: TGTGCCAGCAGTGCCCCCGTGACAGGGTGGCTAAATGAGCAGTTCTTC; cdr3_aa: CASSAPVTGWLNEQFF
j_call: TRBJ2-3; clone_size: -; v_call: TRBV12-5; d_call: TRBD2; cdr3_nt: TGTGCTAGTGGTTTGGTACCCTCTTTATTCGGACTAGCGGGAGACCCAGATACGCAGTATTTT; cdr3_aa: CASGLVPSLFGLAGDPDTQYF
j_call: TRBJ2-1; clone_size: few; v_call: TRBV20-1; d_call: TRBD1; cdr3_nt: TGCAGTGCTAGAGCCGCTGGCAGGGGGCCTGAGCAGTTCTTC; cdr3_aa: CSARAAGRGPEQFF
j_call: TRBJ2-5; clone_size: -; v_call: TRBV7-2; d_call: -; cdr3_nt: TGTGCCAGCAGCTTAGTGGCGGGAATGACAGAGACCCAGTACTTC; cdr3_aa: CASSLVAGMTETQYF
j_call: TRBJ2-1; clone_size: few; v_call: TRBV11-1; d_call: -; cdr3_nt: TGTGCCAGCAGTATCCGGGACCCGGAGGCCAATGAGCAGTTCTTC; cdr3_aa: CASSIRDPEANEQFF
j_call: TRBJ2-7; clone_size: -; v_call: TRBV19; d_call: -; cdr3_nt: TGTGCCAGTAGTATGGTCGGCAACGAGCAGTACTTC; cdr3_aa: CASSMVGNEQYF
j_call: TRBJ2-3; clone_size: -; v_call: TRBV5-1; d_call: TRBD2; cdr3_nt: TGCGCCAGCAGCTTGGCCCTGACTAGCGGGTTTATTAGCACAGATACGCAGTATTTT; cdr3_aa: CASSLALTSGFISTDTQYF